A single T cell receptor beta chain is shown here with its context. The data are from a study of T-cell memory formation after mild COVID-19. One entry per CDR3 protein, called by TCRdb with MiXCR from the 5' RACE reads. The sample records some 40,000 distinct CDR3 sequences, 7.5% to 10% being singletons. Trimming cost V 3 bases and J 13 bases, with 12 bases left between them. The CDR3 sequence is 11 residues long. Sequences were obtained from PBMCs or a T cell subset sorted from them (not recorded which). This receptor was taken from an adult woman who had mild COVID-19 (a few samples of this study predate the infection). Cell type and time point are not known. The V and J genes are TRBV12-3 or TRBV12-4 and TRBJ1-1; D ambiguous. Written as DNA, the CDR3 is TGTGCCAGCAGTTTCTTTACCCACGTTTTCTTT. Translating gives CASSFFTHVFF.